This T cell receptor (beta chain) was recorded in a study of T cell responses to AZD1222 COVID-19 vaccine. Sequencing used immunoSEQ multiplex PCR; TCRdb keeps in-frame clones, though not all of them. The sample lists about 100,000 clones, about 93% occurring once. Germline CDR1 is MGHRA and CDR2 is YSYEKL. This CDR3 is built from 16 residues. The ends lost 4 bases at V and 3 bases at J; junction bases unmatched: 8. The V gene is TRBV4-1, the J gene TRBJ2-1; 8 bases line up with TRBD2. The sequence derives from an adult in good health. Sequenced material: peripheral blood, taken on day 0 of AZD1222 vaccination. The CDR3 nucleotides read TGCGCCAGCAGCCTTGGGCCGACTAGCGACTACAATGAGCAGTTCTTC. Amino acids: CASSLGPTSDYNEQFF.